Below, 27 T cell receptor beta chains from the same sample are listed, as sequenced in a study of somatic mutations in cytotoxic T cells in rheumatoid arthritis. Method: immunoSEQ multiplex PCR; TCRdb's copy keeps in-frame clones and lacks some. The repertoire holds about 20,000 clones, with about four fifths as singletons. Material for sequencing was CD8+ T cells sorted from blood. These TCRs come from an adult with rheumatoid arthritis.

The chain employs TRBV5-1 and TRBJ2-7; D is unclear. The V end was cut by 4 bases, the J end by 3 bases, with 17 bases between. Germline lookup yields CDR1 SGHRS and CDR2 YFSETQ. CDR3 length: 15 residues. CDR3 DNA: TGCGCCAGCAGCCCCCTCCCTGGGGTCATCTACGAGCAGTACGTC. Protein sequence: CASSPLPGVIYEQYV.

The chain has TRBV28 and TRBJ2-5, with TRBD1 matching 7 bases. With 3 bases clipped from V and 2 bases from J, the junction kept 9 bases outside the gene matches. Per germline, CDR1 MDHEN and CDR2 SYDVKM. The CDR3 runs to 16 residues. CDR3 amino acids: CASSFLPQGPQETQYF. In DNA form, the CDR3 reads TGTGCCAGCAGTTTTCTCCCACAGGGGCCTCAAGAGACCCAGTACTTC.

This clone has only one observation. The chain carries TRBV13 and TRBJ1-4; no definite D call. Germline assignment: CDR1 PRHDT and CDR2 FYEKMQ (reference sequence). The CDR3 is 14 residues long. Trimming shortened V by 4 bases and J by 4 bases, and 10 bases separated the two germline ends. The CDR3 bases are TGTGCCAGCAGCTCCGAGGAGAATAATGAAAAACTGTTTTTT. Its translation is CASSSEENNEKLFF.

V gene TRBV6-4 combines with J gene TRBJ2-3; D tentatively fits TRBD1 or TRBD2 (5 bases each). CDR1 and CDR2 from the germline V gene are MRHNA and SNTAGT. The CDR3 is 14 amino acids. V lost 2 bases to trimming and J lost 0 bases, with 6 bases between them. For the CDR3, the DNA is TGTGCCAGCAGTGACCGGGACAGCACAGATACGCAGTATTTT. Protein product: CASSDRDSTDTQYF.

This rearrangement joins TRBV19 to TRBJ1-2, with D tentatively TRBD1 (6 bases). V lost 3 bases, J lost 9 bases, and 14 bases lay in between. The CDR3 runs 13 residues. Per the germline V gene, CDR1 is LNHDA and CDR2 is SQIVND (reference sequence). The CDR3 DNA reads TGTGCCAGTAGTATGGGGGGGCGGAGCAGCTACACCTTC. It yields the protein CASSMGGRSSYTF.

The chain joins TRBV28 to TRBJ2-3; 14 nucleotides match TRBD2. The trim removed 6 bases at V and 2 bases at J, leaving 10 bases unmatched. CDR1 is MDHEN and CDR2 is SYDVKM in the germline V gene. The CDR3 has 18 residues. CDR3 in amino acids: CASSPNPGLAGVTDTQYF. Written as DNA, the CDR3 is TGTGCCAGCAGCCCCAACCCGGGACTAGCGGGAGTCACAGATACGCAGTATTTT.

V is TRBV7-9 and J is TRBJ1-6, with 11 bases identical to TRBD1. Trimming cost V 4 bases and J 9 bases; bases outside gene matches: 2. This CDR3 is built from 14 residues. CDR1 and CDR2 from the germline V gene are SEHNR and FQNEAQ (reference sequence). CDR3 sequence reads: CASSSDRGLSPLHF. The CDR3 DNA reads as TGTGCCAGCAGCTCGGACAGGGGGCTTTCACCCCTCCACTTT. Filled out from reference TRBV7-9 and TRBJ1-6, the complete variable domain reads DTGVSQNPRHKITKRGQNVTFRCDPISEHNRLYWYRQTLGQGPEFLTYFQNEAQLEKSRLLSDRFSAERPKGSFSTLEIQRTEQGDSAMYLCASSSDRGLSPLHFGNGTRLTVT.

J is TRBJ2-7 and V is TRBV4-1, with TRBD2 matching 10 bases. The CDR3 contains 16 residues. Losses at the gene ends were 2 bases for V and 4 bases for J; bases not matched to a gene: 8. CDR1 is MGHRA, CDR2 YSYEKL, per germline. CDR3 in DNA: TGCGCCAGCAGCCAAAGCCAGCGGGAGGGCCGGTACGAGCAGTACTTC. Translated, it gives CASSQSQREGRYEQYF.

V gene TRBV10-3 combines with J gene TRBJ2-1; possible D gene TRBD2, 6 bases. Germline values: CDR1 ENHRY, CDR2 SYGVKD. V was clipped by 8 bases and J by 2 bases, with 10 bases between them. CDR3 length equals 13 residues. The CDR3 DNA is TGTGCCATCGGACGGGAGCCCTACAATGAGCAGTTCTTC. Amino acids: CAIGREPYNEQFF.

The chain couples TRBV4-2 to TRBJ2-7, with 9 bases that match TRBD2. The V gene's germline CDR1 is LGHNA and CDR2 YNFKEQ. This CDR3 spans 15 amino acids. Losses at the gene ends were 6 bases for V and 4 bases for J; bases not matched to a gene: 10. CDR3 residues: CASRNASGRLYEQYF. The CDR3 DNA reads TGTGCCAGCAGGAACGCCAGCGGGAGGTTATACGAGCAGTACTTC.

The CDR3 DNA follows: TGCGCCAGCAGCCAAGATACTACCTGGGATGAGCAGTTCTTC. It specifies CASSQDTTWDEQFF. The J gene is TRBJ2-1, the V gene TRBV4-3, with D unclear. The CDR3 runs 14 residues. Looked up from germline, CDR1 is LGHNA and CDR2 is YSLEER. Trimming stripped 0 bases from V and 8 bases from J, with 11 bases between.

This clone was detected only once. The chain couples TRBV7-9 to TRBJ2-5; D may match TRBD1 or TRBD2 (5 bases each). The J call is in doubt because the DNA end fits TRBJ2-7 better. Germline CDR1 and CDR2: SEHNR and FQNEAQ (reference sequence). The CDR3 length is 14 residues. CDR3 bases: TGTGCCAGCAGCTTAGCGGGACGATCCTACGAGCAGTACTTC. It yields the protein CASSLAGRSYEQYF.

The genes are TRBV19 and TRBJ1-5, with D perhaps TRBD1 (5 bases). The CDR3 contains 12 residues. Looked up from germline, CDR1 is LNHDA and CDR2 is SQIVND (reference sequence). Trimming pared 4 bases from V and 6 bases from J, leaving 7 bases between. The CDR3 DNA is TGTGCCAGTAGTACGGGGACTCAGCCCCAGCATTTT. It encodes CASSTGTQPQHF.

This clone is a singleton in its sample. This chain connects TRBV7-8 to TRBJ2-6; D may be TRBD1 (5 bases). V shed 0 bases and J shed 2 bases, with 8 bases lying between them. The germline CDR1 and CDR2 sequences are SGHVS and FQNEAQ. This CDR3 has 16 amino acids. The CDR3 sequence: CASSLAPGPGANVLTF. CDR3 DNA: TGTGCCAGCAGCTTAGCGCCAGGGCCTGGGGCCAACGTCCTGACTTTC.

CDR3 amino acids: CASSPGWREDRNEQFF. The DNA for the CDR3 is TGTGCCAGCAGTCCCGGCTGGCGGGAGGACAGGAATGAGCAGTTCTTC. This chain links TRBV28 with TRBJ2-1, with D possibly matching TRBD2 (8 bases). Germline CDR1 reads MDHEN; CDR2 reads SYDVKM. Trimming pared 5 bases from V and 7 bases from J, leaving 21 bases between. This CDR3 is 16 amino acids long.

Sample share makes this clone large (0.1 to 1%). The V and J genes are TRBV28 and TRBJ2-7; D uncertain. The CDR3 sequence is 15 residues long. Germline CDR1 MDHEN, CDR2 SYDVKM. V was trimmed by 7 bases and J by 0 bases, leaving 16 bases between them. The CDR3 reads CASTPRTASSYEQYF. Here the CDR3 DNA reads TGTGCCAGCACCCCAAGGACCGCAAGCTCCTACGAGCAGTACTTC.

This chain's CDR3 is CASSEGAGSGSYNEQFF. In nucleotides, the CDR3 is TGTGCCAGCAGTGAGGGGGCGGGGAGCGGGAGCTACAATGAGCAGTTCTTC. This chain uses TRBV6-1 with TRBJ2-1; TRBD2 matches at 8 bases. V trimming: 3 bases; J trimming: 3 bases; junction bases outside the gene matches: 10. Germline lookup yields CDR1 MNHNS and CDR2 SASEGT. CDR3 length equals 17 residues.

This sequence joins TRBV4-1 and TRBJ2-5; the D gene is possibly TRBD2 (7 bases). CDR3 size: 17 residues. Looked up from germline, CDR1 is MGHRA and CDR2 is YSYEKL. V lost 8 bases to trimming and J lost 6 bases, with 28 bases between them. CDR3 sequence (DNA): TGCGCCAGCCGAGGGGTCGGCGGGGGCCAAGAGGGGCAGACCCAGTACTTC. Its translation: CASRGVGGGQEGQTQYF.

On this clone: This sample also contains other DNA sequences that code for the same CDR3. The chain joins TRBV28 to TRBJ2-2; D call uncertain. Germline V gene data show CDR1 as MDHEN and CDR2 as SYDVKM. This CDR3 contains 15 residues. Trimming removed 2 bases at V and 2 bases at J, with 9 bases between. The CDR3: CASSLGTANTGELFF. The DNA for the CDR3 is TGTGCCAGCAGTTTAGGTACAGCCAACACCGGGGAGCTGTTTTTT.

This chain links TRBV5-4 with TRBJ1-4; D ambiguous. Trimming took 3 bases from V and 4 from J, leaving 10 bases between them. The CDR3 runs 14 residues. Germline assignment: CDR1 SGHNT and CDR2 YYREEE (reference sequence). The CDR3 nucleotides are TGTGCCAGCAGCTATGCAGGAAGTAATGAAAAACTGTTTTTT. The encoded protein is CASSYAGSNEKLFF.

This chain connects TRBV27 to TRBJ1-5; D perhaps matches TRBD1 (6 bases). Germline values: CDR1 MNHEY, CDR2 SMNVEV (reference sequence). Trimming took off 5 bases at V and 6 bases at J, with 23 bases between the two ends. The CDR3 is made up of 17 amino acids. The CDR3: CASSILGSGGPTQPQHF. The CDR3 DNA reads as TGTGCCAGCAGTATTCTAGGGTCGGGGGGGCCGACTCAGCCCCAGCATTTT.

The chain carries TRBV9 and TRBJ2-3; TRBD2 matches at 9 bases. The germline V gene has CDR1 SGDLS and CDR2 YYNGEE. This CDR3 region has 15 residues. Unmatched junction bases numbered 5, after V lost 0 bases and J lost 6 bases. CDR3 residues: CASSVDPSGVDTQYF. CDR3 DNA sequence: TGTGCCAGCAGCGTAGATCCTAGCGGGGTGGATACGCAGTATTTT.

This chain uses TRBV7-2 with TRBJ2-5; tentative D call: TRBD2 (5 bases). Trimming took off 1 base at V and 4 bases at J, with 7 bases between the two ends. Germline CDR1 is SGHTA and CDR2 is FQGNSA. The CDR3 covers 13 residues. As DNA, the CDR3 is TGTGCCAGCAGCTTAGATCGGGGAGAGACCCAGTACTTC. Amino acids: CASSLDRGETQYF.

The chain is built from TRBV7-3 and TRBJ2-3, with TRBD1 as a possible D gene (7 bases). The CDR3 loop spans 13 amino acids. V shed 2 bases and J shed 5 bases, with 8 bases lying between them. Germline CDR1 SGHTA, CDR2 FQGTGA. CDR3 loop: CASSLQGGDTQYF. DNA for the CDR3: TGTGCCAGCAGCTTACAGGGGGGAGATACGCAGTATTTT.

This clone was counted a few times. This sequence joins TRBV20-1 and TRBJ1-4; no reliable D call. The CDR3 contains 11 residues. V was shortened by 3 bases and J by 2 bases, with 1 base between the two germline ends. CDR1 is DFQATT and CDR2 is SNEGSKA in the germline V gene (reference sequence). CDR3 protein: CSARTNEKLFF. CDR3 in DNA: TGCAGTGCTAGGACTAATGAAAAACTGTTTTTT.

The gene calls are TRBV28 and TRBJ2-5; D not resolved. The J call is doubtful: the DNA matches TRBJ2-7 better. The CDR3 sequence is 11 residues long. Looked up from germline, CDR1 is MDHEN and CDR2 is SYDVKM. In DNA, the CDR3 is TGTGCCAGCAGCCCGTTCTACGAGCAGTACTTC. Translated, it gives CASSPFYEQYF.

The CDR3 region is CASRQGSEAFF. CDR3 DNA sequence: TGTGCCAGCCGACAGGGGTCTGAAGCTTTCTTT. This sequence joins TRBV18 and TRBJ1-1; 8 bases are a match to TRBD1. CDR3 length: 11 amino acids. Trimming removed 8 bases from V and 6 bases from J; junction bases left unmatched: 2. Germline V gene sequence: CDR1 KGHSH, CDR2 LQKENI.